These T cell receptor beta chains were read from a single sample in a study of T cell repertoires in cytomegalovirus infection. From the reads, TCRdb called clonotypes with MiXCR, one entry per CDR3 protein. The data contain approximately 160,000 distinct CDR3 sequences, more than 15% of them seen just once; the ten biggest clones take up roughly 20%. Specimen: CD8+ T cells from PBMCs. The receptors here all came from a human donor in good health (CMV status not recorded). Some clones in this sample may be carry-over from other donors' samples. Each CDR3 is given with its conserved first and last residue. Each record gives: V gene, J gene, clone size, D gene, CDR3 protein, CDR3 DNA. A D gene is named only where the DNA matches it firmly. The size entry is marked missing in some rows and otherwise reads once, few, many or a size class.

V gene: TRBV5-1
J gene: TRBJ2-5
clone size: few
D gene: TRBD2
CDR3 protein: CASSSGLAAETQYF
CDR3 DNA: TGCGCCAGCAGCTCCGGACTAGCGGCAGAGACCCAGTACTTC

V gene: TRBV12-3/TRBV12-4
J gene: TRBJ2-5
clone size: -
D gene: -
CDR3 protein: CASSSGTLGLGEGEETQYF
CDR3 DNA: TGTGCCAGCAGCTCCGGGACTTTGGGCCTCGGGGAGGGGGAAGAGACCCAGTACTTC

V gene: TRBV6-1
J gene: TRBJ2-2
clone size: many
D gene: -
CDR3 protein: CASSEGGRDTGELFF
CDR3 DNA: TGTGCCAGCAGTGAGGGGGGCCGGGACACCGGGGAGCTGTTTTTT

V gene: TRBV29-1
J gene: TRBJ2-7
clone size: few
D gene: -
CDR3 protein: CSAIVSSSYEQYF
CDR3 DNA: TGCAGCGCCATCGTCTCCAGCTCCTACGAGCAGTACTTC

V gene: TRBV7-2
J gene: TRBJ2-7
clone size: -
D gene: TRBD1
CDR3 protein: CASSSPGQDYEQYF
CDR3 DNA: TGTGCCAGCAGCTCCCCGGGACAGGACTACGAGCAGTACTTC

V gene: TRBV7-8
J gene: TRBJ2-1
clone size: -
D gene: TRBD2
CDR3 protein: CASSYGLAGAPRNEQFF
CDR3 DNA: TGTGCCAGCAGCTACGGACTAGCGGGAGCCCCAAGAAATGAGCAGTTCTTC

V gene: TRBV15
J gene: TRBJ2-1
clone size: -
D gene: TRBD2
CDR3 protein: CATSRDGVAGVYNEQFF
CDR3 DNA: TGTGCCACCAGCAGAGATGGAGTAGCGGGAGTCTACAATGAGCAGTTCTTC

V gene: TRBV13
J gene: TRBJ2-5
clone size: -
D gene: -
CDR3 protein: CASSLVSGDRTQYF
CDR3 DNA: TGTGCCAGCAGCTTAGTCTCAGGGGATCGGACCCAGTACTTC

V gene: TRBV15
J gene: TRBJ2-7
clone size: few
D gene: -
CDR3 protein: CATSHKGNEQYF
CDR3 DNA: TGTGCCACCAGTCATAAGGGGAATGAGCAGTACTTC

V gene: TRBV6-2/TRBV6-3
J gene: TRBJ2-7
clone size: -
D gene: TRBD1
CDR3 protein: CASSYPGQGGYEQYF
CDR3 DNA: TGTGCCAGCAGTTACCCGGGACAGGGTGGATACGAGCAGTACTTC

V gene: TRBV7-6
J gene: TRBJ2-3
clone size: -
D gene: -
CDR3 protein: CASSPAEGATDTQYF
CDR3 DNA: TGTGCCAGCAGCCCAGCGGAGGGGGCAACAGATACGCAGTATTTT

V gene: TRBV28
J gene: TRBJ2-2
clone size: few
D gene: -
CDR3 protein: CASTLSNTGELFF
CDR3 DNA: TGTGCCAGCACCCTTTCGAACACCGGGGAGCTGTTTTTT

V gene: TRBV27
J gene: TRBJ2-7
clone size: few
D gene: TRBD2
CDR3 protein: CASSSGASGSYEQYF
CDR3 DNA: TGTGCCAGCAGTTCCGGGGCTAGCGGGAGCTACGAGCAGTACTTC

V gene: TRBV28
J gene: TRBJ2-3
clone size: -
D gene: -
CDR3 protein: CASSLILTGITDTQYF
CDR3 DNA: TGTGCCAGCAGTTTAATCCTGACAGGAATCACAGATACGCAGTATTTT

V gene: TRBV7-6
J gene: TRBJ1-5
clone size: few
D gene: -
CDR3 protein: CATVDGPNQPQHF
CDR3 DNA: TGTGCCACCGTCGACGGTCCGAATCAGCCCCAGCATTTT

V gene: TRBV7-8
J gene: TRBJ2-3
clone size: few
D gene: TRBD2
CDR3 protein: CASSLVGLAADTQYF
CDR3 DNA: TGTGCCAGCAGCTTAGTGGGACTAGCTGCAGATACGCAGTATTTT

V gene: TRBV29-1
J gene: TRBJ2-3
clone size: -
D gene: -
CDR3 protein: CSVEDLTGLSPDTQYF
CDR3 DNA: TGCAGCGTTGAAGATCTTACCGGCTTGTCTCCAGATACGCAGTATTTT

V gene: TRBV12-3/TRBV12-4
J gene: TRBJ2-2
clone size: -
D gene: TRBD1
CDR3 protein: CASSLGDRGTGELFF
CDR3 DNA: TGTGCCAGCAGTCTTGGGGACAGGGGTACCGGGGAGCTGTTTTTT

V gene: TRBV13
J gene: TRBJ2-1
clone size: -
D gene: TRBD1
CDR3 protein: CASSSDRGPYNEQFF
CDR3 DNA: TGTGCCAGCAGCTCGGACAGGGGTCCCTACAATGAGCAGTTCTTC

V gene: TRBV28
J gene: TRBJ2-1
clone size: -
D gene: -
CDR3 protein: CASSLERLSDEQFF
CDR3 DNA: TGTGCCAGCAGTTTAGAGCGGCTAAGCGATGAGCAGTTCTTC

V gene: TRBV7-9
J gene: TRBJ1-1
clone size: -
D gene: -
CDR3 protein: CASSVVHTEAFF
CDR3 DNA: TGTGCCAGCAGCGTAGTCCACACTGAAGCTTTCTTT

V gene: TRBV7-8
J gene: TRBJ1-1
clone size: many
D gene: -
CDR3 protein: CASSLMSGRDEAFF
CDR3 DNA: TGTGCCAGCAGCTTAATGTCTGGACGGGATGAAGCTTTCTTT

V gene: TRBV6-6
J gene: TRBJ2-1
clone size: few
D gene: -
CDR3 protein: CASSYAQKEGYNEQFF
CDR3 DNA: TGTGCCAGCAGTTACGCCCAGAAGGAGGGATATAATGAGCAGTTCTTC

V gene: TRBV7-9
J gene: TRBJ1-1
clone size: few
D gene: -
CDR3 protein: CASSDSRYGQPNTEAFF
CDR3 DNA: TGTGCCAGCAGCGATTCGAGATATGGACAGCCGAACACTGAAGCTTTCTTT

V gene: TRBV7-6
J gene: TRBJ2-7
clone size: few
D gene: -
CDR3 protein: CASSSPFGYEQYF
CDR3 DNA: TGTGCCAGCAGCTCTCCATTCGGCTACGAGCAGTACTTC

V gene: TRBV15
J gene: TRBJ2-7
clone size: few
D gene: TRBD1
CDR3 protein: CATSGRDRGVDEQYF
CDR3 DNA: TGTGCCACCAGCGGACGGGACAGGGGAGTGGACGAGCAGTACTTC

V gene: TRBV4-3
J gene: TRBJ1-5
clone size: -
D gene: -
CDR3 protein: CASSQDPGGGHQPQHF
CDR3 DNA: TGCGCCAGCAGCCAAGATCCGGGGGGGGGCCATCAGCCCCAGCATTTT

V gene: TRBV9
J gene: TRBJ1-2
clone size: -
D gene: -
CDR3 protein: CASSSVGNGYTF
CDR3 DNA: TGTGCCAGCAGCTCTGTGGGGAATGGCTACACCTTC

V gene: TRBV28
J gene: TRBJ2-3
clone size: few
D gene: -
CDR3 protein: CASSLWGEKIDTQYF
CDR3 DNA: TGTGCCAGCAGTTTATGGGGGGAGAAGATAGATACGCAGTATTTT

V gene: TRBV14
J gene: TRBJ2-7
clone size: -
D gene: -
CDR3 protein: CASSLATGDGQYF
CDR3 DNA: TGTGCCAGCAGCCTCGCGACAGGTGACGGGCAGTACTTC

V gene: TRBV28
J gene: TRBJ1-3
clone size: few
D gene: -
CDR3 protein: CASRADRSSGNTIYF
CDR3 DNA: TGTGCCAGCAGAGCTGACAGATCCTCTGGAAACACCATATATTTT

V gene: TRBV6-1
J gene: TRBJ1-1
clone size: -
D gene: -
CDR3 protein: CASSPFTGRNTEAFF
CDR3 DNA: TGTGCCAGCAGTCCCTTCACTGGCAGGAACACTGAAGCTTTCTTT

V gene: TRBV29-1
J gene: TRBJ2-1
clone size: few
D gene: -
CDR3 protein: CSVTGSVHSLYNEQFF
CDR3 DNA: TGCAGCGTTACCGGGTCAGTTCACTCCCTGTACAATGAGCAGTTCTTC

V gene: TRBV28
J gene: TRBJ2-3
clone size: few
D gene: TRBD2
CDR3 protein: CASSTREEAGVPTDTQYF
CDR3 DNA: TGTGCCAGCAGTACACGAGAAGAAGCGGGAGTCCCCACAGATACGCAGTATTTT

V gene: TRBV7-9
J gene: TRBJ2-3
clone size: -
D gene: TRBD2
CDR3 protein: CASSPQLAGDSDTQYF
CDR3 DNA: TGTGCCAGCAGCCCGCAACTAGCGGGAGATTCAGATACGCAGTATTTT

V gene: TRBV5-6
J gene: TRBJ2-2
clone size: few
D gene: -
CDR3 protein: CASSDGTTTGPGELFF
CDR3 DNA: TGTGCCAGCAGCGACGGGACAACAACGGGACCCGGGGAGCTGTTTTTT

V gene: TRBV5-4
J gene: TRBJ2-5
clone size: many
D gene: -
CDR3 protein: CASSLGVDSETQYF
CDR3 DNA: TGTGCCAGCAGCTTGGGGGTGGACTCAGAGACCCAGTACTTC